The clone carrying this T cell receptor beta chain was detected only once. Repertoires were generated with immunoSEQ multiplex PCR, while TCRdb's copy carries only in-frame clones and drops some. The top ten hold about 3.1% of the sample, which has more than 110,000 clones, around 89% seen once. The sample belongs to a study of T cell responses to AZD1222 COVID-19 vaccine. Germline V gene data show CDR1 as SGDLS and CDR2 as YYNGEE. The V end lost 3 bases, the J end lost 1 base, and 11 bases lay between the germline ends. The CDR3 totals 14 residues. The TCR sequence derives from an adult who received the AZD1222 COVID-19 vaccine. The specimen comprised peripheral blood, sampled 28 days after the second AZD1222 dose. This rearrangement joins TRBV9 to TRBJ2-7; D is ambiguous. CDR3 sequence: CASSESSESYEQYF. The CDR3 coding sequence is TGTGCCAGCAGCGAGTCTAGTGAGTCCTACGAGCAGTACTTC.